The clone carrying this T cell receptor (beta chain) has only a few counts. The assay was immunoSEQ multiplex PCR, and TCRdb's table has in-frame clones only and misses some. The data hold about 130,000 clones, with about 87% observed a single time. The data belong to a study of blood T cell repertoires in COVID-19. The CDR3 loop spans 12 amino acids. Looked up from germline, CDR1 is MNHEY and CDR2 is SVGAGI. Trimming took off 9 bases at V and 0 bases at J, with 6 bases between the two ends. The chain has TRBV6-5 and TRBJ1-3; D is undetermined. Input material: peripheral blood. The sequence derives from a human donor in a cohort sampled during active COVID-19. CDR3 protein: CASHSSGNTIYF. The CDR3 DNA is TGTGCCAGTCACAGCTCTGGAAACACCATATATTTT.